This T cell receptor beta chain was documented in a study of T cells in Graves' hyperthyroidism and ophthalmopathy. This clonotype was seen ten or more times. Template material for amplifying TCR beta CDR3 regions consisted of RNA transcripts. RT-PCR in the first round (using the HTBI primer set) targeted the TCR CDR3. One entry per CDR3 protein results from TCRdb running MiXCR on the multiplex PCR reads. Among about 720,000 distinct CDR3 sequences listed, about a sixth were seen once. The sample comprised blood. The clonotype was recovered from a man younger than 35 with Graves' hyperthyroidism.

As DNA, the CDR3 is TGTGCCAGCAGCTTGGTGGGACACACGAGCACAGATACGCAGTATTTT. This sequence encodes CASSLVGHTSTDTQYF. The chain has TRBV11-2 and TRBJ2-3; possibly TRBD1 for D (6 bases). Germline assignment: CDR1 SGHAT and CDR2 FQNNGV. CDR3 length equals 16 residues. V lost 3 bases to trimming and J lost 0 bases, with 13 bases between them.